These T cell receptor beta chains were read from a single sample in a study of blood T cells in healthy people across ages. MiXCR, applied by TCRdb to the 5' RACE reads, yields one record per CDR3 protein. The sample has 730,000 or so distinct CDR3 sequences, approximately 43% seen once. Sequenced: blood. The receptors shown here come from a woman aged 60-70 years in good health. The CDR3 runs from the conserved cysteine through the conserved F or W. The order of the fields is J gene, D gene, V gene, CDR3 protein. A D gene is named only where the DNA matches it firmly.

j_gene: TRBJ2-1
d_gene: NA
v_gene: TRBV6-6
CDR3aa: CASWGVLGDNEQFF

j_gene: TRBJ2-7
d_gene: TRBD2
v_gene: TRBV4-3
CDR3aa: CASSQDPAGGVEQYF

j_gene: TRBJ2-1
d_gene: NA
v_gene: TRBV5-1
CDR3aa: CASSLEAESYNEQFF

j_gene: TRBJ2-3
d_gene: TRBD1
v_gene: TRBV6-5
CDR3aa: CASSYRTGVATDTQYF

j_gene: TRBJ1-4
d_gene: NA
v_gene: TRBV25-1
CDR3aa: CASSSVSSNEKLFF

j_gene: TRBJ2-6
d_gene: TRBD1
v_gene: TRBV7-9
CDR3aa: CASSLWVTGGRSGANVLTF

j_gene: TRBJ2-5
d_gene: NA
v_gene: TRBV7-6
CDR3aa: CASSLEDLAQYF

j_gene: TRBJ1-2
d_gene: NA
v_gene: TRBV6-5
CDR3aa: CASRDRLYGYTF

j_gene: TRBJ2-5
d_gene: TRBD2
v_gene: TRBV14
CDR3aa: CASSRGRAQETQYF

j_gene: TRBJ2-5
d_gene: NA
v_gene: TRBV29-1
CDR3aa: CSVEWREETQYF

j_gene: TRBJ2-7
d_gene: NA
v_gene: TRBV11-1
CDR3aa: CASSPRGGYEQYF

j_gene: TRBJ2-3
d_gene: NA
v_gene: TRBV3-1
CDR3aa: CASSQNPMPPSTDTQYF

j_gene: TRBJ2-7
d_gene: TRBD2
v_gene: TRBV20-1
CDR3aa: CSARASSGGGSSYEQYF

j_gene: TRBJ2-4
d_gene: TRBD2
v_gene: TRBV20-1
CDR3aa: CSARDRGLAGRPREQYF

j_gene: TRBJ2-5
d_gene: NA
v_gene: TRBV6-6
CDR3aa: CASSYLGPRNEQYF

j_gene: TRBJ2-1
d_gene: TRBD2
v_gene: TRBV20-1
CDR3aa: CSASGLAGGPSYNEQFF

j_gene: TRBJ2-5
d_gene: TRBD1
v_gene: TRBV28
CDR3aa: CASSTSNRGLRGTQYF

j_gene: TRBJ2-6
d_gene: TRBD1
v_gene: TRBV25-1
CDR3aa: CASTQTGAVSGANVLTF

j_gene: TRBJ1-2
d_gene: NA
v_gene: TRBV3-1
CDR3aa: CASSGPGDYGYTF

j_gene: TRBJ2-1
d_gene: TRBD2
v_gene: TRBV20-1
CDR3aa: CSAREPRLAGYNEQFF

j_gene: TRBJ1-2
d_gene: NA
v_gene: TRBV14
CDR3aa: CASSQNDRGGGYTF

j_gene: TRBJ2-2
d_gene: NA
v_gene: TRBV6-5
CDR3aa: CASVKNQNTGELFF

j_gene: TRBJ2-1
d_gene: TRBD2
v_gene: TRBV25-1
CDR3aa: CASSEIAGGLSNEQFF

j_gene: TRBJ2-1
d_gene: TRBD2
v_gene: TRBV9
CDR3aa: CASSKTSGRAGEQFF

j_gene: TRBJ2-3
d_gene: NA
v_gene: TRBV6-1
CDR3aa: CASRDRVGGTDTQYF

j_gene: TRBJ2-2
d_gene: TRBD2
v_gene: TRBV6-2/TRBV6-3
CDR3aa: CASRTSGSGTGEPFF

j_gene: TRBJ2-7
d_gene: TRBD2
v_gene: TRBV30
CDR3aa: CAWRGAGNNYEQYF

j_gene: TRBJ2-7
d_gene: NA
v_gene: TRBV12-3/TRBV12-4
CDR3aa: CASSFVENQYF

j_gene: TRBJ2-3
d_gene: NA
v_gene: TRBV15
CDR3aa: CATSRHASGTDTQYF

j_gene: TRBJ2-7
d_gene: NA
v_gene: TRBV4-3
CDR3aa: CACSQDGVQHEQYF

j_gene: TRBJ1-2
d_gene: NA
v_gene: TRBV9
CDR3aa: CASSPRSSKVDYGYTF

j_gene: TRBJ1-2
d_gene: NA
v_gene: TRBV20-1
CDR3aa: CSARAGDWVGYGYTF

j_gene: TRBJ2-1
d_gene: NA
v_gene: TRBV5-6
CDR3aa: CASSRVGEGPYNEQFF

j_gene: TRBJ2-7
d_gene: TRBD2
v_gene: TRBV28
CDR3aa: CASGTSGHTYEQYF

j_gene: TRBJ2-5
d_gene: TRBD2
v_gene: TRBV7-2
CDR3aa: CAGSLAGLAGGTETQYF

j_gene: TRBJ1-6
d_gene: NA
v_gene: TRBV12-5
CDR3aa: CASGLGQKNSPLHF

j_gene: TRBJ1-5
d_gene: NA
v_gene: TRBV7-9
CDR3aa: CASSRGQGTQPQHF

j_gene: TRBJ2-2
d_gene: TRBD1
v_gene: TRBV7-8
CDR3aa: CASSYRQGGTGELFF

j_gene: TRBJ1-5
d_gene: TRBD1
v_gene: TRBV28
CDR3aa: CASRLQGAGQPQHF

j_gene: TRBJ1-1
d_gene: NA
v_gene: TRBV7-9
CDR3aa: CASSSQDSNTEAFF

j_gene: TRBJ2-2
d_gene: TRBD1
v_gene: TRBV11-3
CDR3aa: CASSQGWTGTGELFF

j_gene: TRBJ2-1
d_gene: TRBD2
v_gene: TRBV24-1
CDR3aa: CATSRGSGGAGKENEQFF

j_gene: NA
d_gene: NA
v_gene: TRBV4-1
CDR3aa: CASSQEPTRGSRETQYF

j_gene: TRBJ2-7
d_gene: TRBD1
v_gene: TRBV24-1
CDR3aa: CATSDKTGGTYEQYF

j_gene: TRBJ2-4
d_gene: TRBD1
v_gene: TRBV6-2/TRBV6-3
CDR3aa: CASSFRQGRRYF

j_gene: TRBJ2-7
d_gene: TRBD1
v_gene: TRBV20-1
CDR3aa: CSTGGLSYEQYF

j_gene: TRBJ1-1
d_gene: TRBD1
v_gene: TRBV20-1
CDR3aa: CSARDSQGNTEAFF

j_gene: TRBJ2-2
d_gene: NA
v_gene: TRBV30
CDR3aa: CAGSATGELFF